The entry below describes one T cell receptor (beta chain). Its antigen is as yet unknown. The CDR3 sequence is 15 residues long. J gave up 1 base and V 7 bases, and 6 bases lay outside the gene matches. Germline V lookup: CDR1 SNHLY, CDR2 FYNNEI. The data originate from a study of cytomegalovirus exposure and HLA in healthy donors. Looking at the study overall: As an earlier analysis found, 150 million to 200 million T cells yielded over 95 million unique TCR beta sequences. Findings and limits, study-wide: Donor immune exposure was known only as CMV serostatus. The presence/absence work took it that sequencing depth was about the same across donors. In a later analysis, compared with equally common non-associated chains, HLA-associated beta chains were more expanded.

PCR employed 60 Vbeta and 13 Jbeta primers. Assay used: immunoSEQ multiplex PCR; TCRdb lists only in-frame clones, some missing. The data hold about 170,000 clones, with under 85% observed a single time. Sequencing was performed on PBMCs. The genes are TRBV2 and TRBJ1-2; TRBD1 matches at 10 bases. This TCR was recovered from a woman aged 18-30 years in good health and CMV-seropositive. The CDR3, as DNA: TGTGCCAGCAACGACCGGGACAGGGGTAACTATGGCTACACCTTC. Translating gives CASNDRDRGNYGYTF.